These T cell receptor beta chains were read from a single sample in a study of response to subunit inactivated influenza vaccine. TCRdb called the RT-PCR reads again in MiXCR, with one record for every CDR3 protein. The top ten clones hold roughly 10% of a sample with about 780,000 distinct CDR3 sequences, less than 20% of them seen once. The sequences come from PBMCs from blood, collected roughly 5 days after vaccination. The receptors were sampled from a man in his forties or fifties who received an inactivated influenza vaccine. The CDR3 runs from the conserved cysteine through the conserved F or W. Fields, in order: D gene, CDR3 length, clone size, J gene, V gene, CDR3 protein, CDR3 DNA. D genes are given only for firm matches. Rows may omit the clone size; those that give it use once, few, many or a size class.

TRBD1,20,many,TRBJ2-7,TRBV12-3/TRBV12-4,CASSSTLGQGAFWGTYEQYF,TGTGCCAGCAGTTCGACCCTGGGACAGGGGGCTTTTTGGGGAACCTACGAGCAGTACTTC
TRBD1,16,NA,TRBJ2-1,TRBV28,CASSSGLGQVHNEQFF,TGTGCCAGCAGTTCCGGTCTGGGACAGGTACACAATGAGCAGTTCTTC
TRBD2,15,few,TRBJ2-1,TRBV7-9,CASSRTSGRVNEQFF,TGTGCCAGCAGTCGGACTAGCGGGAGGGTTAATGAGCAGTTCTTC
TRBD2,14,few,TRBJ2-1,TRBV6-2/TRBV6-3,CASGGRALYNEQFF,TGTGCCAGCGGCGGGAGGGCTTTATACAATGAGCAGTTCTTC
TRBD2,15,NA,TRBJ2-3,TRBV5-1,CASSWTAGAQDTQYF,TGCGCCAGCAGCTGGACGGCGGGAGCCCAAGATACGCAGTATTTT
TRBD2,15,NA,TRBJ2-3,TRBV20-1,CSAPTAGGSRDTQYF,TGCAGTGCCCCGACTGCGGGGGGCTCTAGAGATACGCAGTATTTT
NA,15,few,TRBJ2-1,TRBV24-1,CATSGGGAGYNEQFF,TGTGCCACCAGTGGTGGGGGCGCGGGGTACAATGAGCAGTTCTTC
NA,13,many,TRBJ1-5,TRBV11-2,CASSFNRNQPQHF,TGTGCCAGCAGCTTCAATAGGAATCAGCCCCAGCATTTT
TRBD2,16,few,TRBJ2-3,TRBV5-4,CASSLAGGGGTDTQYF,TGTGCCAGCAGCTTGGCTGGCGGGGGGGGGACAGATACGCAGTATTTT
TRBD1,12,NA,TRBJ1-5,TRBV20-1,CSTQGGGQPQHF,TGCAGTACCCAGGGGGGGGGGCAGCCCCAGCATTTT
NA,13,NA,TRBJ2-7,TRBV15,CATSGVTRGGQYF,TGTGCCACCAGCGGAGTTACCAGGGGTGGGCAGTATTTC
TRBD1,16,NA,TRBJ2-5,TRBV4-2,CASSQGDRGNQETQYF,TGTGCCAGCAGCCAAGGGGACAGGGGAAACCAAGAGACCCAGTACTTC
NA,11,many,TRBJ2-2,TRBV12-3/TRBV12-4,CASSLGDKSFF,TGTGCCAGCAGTTTAGGTGATAAGAGCTTTTTT
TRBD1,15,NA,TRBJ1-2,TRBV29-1,CSVEGLGTGLNGYTF,TGCAGCGTTGAAGGTCTGGGGACAGGGTTAAATGGCTACACCTTC
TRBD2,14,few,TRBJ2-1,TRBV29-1,CSVEPKTSTYEQFF,TGCAGCGTTGAACCAAAGACTAGCACCTATGAGCAGTTCTTC
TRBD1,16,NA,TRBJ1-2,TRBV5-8,CASSSTRGIANYGYTF,TGTGCCAGCAGCTCCACCAGGGGGATAGCTAACTATGGCTACACCTTC
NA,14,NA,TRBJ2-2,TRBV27,CASSLSGGHGELFF,TGTGCCAGCAGTTTATCGGGGGGACACGGGGAGCTGTTTTTT
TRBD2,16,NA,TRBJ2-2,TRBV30,CAWSVLTSGGTGELFF,TGTGCCTGGAGTGTCCTGACTAGCGGGGGAACTGGGGAGCTGTTTTTT
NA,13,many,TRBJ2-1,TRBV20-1,CSSSSGTYNEQFF,TGCAGTAGTTCGAGCGGTACCTACAATGAGCAGTTCTTC
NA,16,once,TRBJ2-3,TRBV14,CASSQEFGIETDTQYF,TGTGCCAGCAGCCAAGAGTTCGGGATAGAAACAGATACGCAGTATTTT
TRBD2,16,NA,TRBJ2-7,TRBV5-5,CASSPGTSGATYEQYF,TGTGCCAGCAGCCCCGGGACTAGCGGGGCTACCTACGAGCAGTACTTC
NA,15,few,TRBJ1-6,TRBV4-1,CASSQDPGIYSPLHF,TGCGCCAGCAGCCAAGATCCGGGGATCTATTCACCCCTCCACTTT
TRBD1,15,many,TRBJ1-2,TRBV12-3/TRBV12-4,CASINPTGDDWGYTF,TGTGCCAGCATTAACCCCACAGGGGACGACTGGGGCTACACCTTC
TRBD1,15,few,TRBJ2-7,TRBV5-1,CASSFGQDLLREQYF,TGCGCCAGCAGCTTCGGACAGGATCTTCTACGCGAGCAGTACTTC
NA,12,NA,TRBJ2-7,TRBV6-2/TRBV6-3,CASSDRSGTQYF,TGTGCCAGCAGCGACCGGTCGGGGACGCAGTACTTC
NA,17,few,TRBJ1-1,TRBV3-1,CASSQEGGSRPNTEAFF,TGTGCCAGCAGCCAAGAAGGGGGGAGTCGTCCGAACACTGAAGCTTTCTTT
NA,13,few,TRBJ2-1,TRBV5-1,CASSWRGANEQFF,TGCGCCAGCAGCTGGAGGGGGGCCAATGAGCAGTTCTTC
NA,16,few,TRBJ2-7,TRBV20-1,CSARGLRTPGTYEQYF,TGCAGTGCTAGAGGCCTACGGACCCCAGGGACCTACGAGCAGTACTTC
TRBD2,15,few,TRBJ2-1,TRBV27,CASSRSASGYNEQFF,TGTGCCAGCAGCCGGTCGGCTAGCGGCTACAATGAGCAGTTCTTC
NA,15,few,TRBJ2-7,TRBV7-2,CASSFRGTLPYEQYF,TGTGCCAGCAGCTTCCGGGGAACCCTTCCCTACGAGCAGTACTTC
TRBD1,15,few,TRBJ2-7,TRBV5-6,CASLRWTGGFYEQYF,TGTGCCAGCCTGCGCTGGACAGGGGGCTTCTACGAGCAGTACTTC
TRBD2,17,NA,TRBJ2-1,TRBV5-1,CASSPLGGGGIYNEQFF,TGCGCCAGCAGCCCTTTAGGCGGGGGGGGTATTTACAATGAGCAGTTCTTC